This T cell receptor (beta chain) was found in a study of T-cell memory formation after mild COVID-19. TCRdb called the 5' RACE reads again in MiXCR, with one record for every CDR3 protein. The repertoire has roughly 600,000 distinct CDR3 sequences, about a sixth of them found once; the top ten carry around 12%. This clonotype has only a few counts. What it binds is unknown. There are 15 residues in the CDR3. CDR1 and CDR2 from the germline V gene are LGHDT and YNNKEL (reference sequence). V lost 3 bases and J 5 bases, leaving 15 bases between the germline ends. Study results and caveats: Day 15 to 85 contracting clones showed balanced CD4/CD8; later expanders leaned CD4+. Memory sampled before infection contained some responding clones, suggesting cross-reactive memory joined. CD4+ contracting clones lay mainly in CM and EM, CD8+ ones in EMRA. In second-wave clones peaking day 37, SARS-CoV-2 specificity remained unconfirmed.

Sequencing input: PBMCs or a T cell subset sorted from them (not recorded which). The sequence was obtained from an adult woman who had mild COVID-19 (a few samples of this study predate the infection). Cell type and time point are not known. The V gene is TRBV3-1, the J gene TRBJ2-3; D possibly uses TRBD1 or TRBD2 (6 bases each). CDR3 coding DNA: TGTGCCAGCAGCCACAATGCAGGAGGGGGAGATACGCAGTATTTT. It codes for CASSHNAGGGDTQYF.